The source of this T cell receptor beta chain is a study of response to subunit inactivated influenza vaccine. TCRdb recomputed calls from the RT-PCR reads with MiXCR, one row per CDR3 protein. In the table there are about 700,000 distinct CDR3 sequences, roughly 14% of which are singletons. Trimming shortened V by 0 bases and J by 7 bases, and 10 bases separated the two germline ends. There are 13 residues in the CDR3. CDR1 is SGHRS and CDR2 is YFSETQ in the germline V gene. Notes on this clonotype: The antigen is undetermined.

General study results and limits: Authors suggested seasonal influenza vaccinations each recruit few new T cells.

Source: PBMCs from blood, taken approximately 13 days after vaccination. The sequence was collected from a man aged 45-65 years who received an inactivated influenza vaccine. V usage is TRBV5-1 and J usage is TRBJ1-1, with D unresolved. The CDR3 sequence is CASSLVGRSEAFF. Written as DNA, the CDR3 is TGCGCCAGCAGCTTGGTGGGCCGAAGTGAAGCTTTCTTT.